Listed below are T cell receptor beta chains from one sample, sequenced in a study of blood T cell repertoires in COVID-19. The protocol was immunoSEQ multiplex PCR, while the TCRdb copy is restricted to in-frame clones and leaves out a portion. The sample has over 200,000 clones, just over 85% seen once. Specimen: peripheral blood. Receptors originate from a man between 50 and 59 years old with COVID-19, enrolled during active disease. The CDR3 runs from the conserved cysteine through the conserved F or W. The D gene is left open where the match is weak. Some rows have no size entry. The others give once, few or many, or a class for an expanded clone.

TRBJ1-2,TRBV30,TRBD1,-,CAWSVQGGNYGYTF,TGTGCCTGGAGTGTACAAGGGGGCAACTATGGCTACACCTTC
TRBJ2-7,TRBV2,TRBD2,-,CASRGGISGSRQYF,TGTGCCAGCAGGGGGGGGATTAGCGGTTCGCGGCAGTACTTC
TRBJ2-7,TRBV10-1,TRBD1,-,CASKRDRPYPYEQYF,TGCGCCAGCAAAAGGGACAGACCTTATCCCTACGAGCAGTACTTC
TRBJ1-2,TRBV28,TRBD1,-,CASSYPGTGVGYTF,TGTGCCAGCAGTTACCCCGGGACAGGGGTTGGCTACACCTTC
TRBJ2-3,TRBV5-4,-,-,CASRGFGTGNTTSTDTQYF,TGTGCCAGCAGAGGTTTCGGGACTGGAAATACCACTAGCACAGATACGCAGTATTTT
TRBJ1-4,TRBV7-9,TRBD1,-,CASSPGQGAEKLFF,TGTGCCAGCAGCCCGGGACAGGGTGCTGAAAAACTGTTTTTT
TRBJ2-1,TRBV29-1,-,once,CSVWAINEQFF,TGCAGCGTTTGGGCCATCAATGAGCAGTTCTTC
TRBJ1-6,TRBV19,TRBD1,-,CASSDSTGNNSPLHF,TGTGCCAGTAGTGATTCGACAGGGAATAATTCACCCCTCCACTTT
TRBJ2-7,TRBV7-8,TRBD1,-,CASSKQGQGAYEQYF,TGTGCCAGCAGCAAGCAGGGACAGGGGGCCTACGAGCAGTACTTC
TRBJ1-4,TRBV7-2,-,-,CASSLEFTREGKLFF,TGTGCCAGCAGCTTAGAGTTTACCAGGGAGGGAAAACTGTTTTTT
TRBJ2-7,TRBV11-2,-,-,CASSLAGSEYEQYF,TGTGCCAGCAGCTTGGCGGGGTCGGAGTACGAGCAGTACTTC
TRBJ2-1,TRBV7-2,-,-,CASSYNRGEQFF,TGTGCCAGCAGCTACAACCGGGGTGAGCAGTTCTTC
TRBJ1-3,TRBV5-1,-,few,CASSLEMQGSGNTIYF,TGCGCCAGCAGCTTGGAAATGCAGGGATCTGGAAACACCATATATTTT
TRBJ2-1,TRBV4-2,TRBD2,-,CASSQGGGRNEQFF,TGTGCCAGCAGCCAAGGGGGAGGGAGAAATGAGCAGTTCTTC
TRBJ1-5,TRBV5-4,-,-,CASSPGGSNQPQHF,TGTGCCAGCAGCCCGGGGGGGAGCAATCAGCCCCAGCATTTT
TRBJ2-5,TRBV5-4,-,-,CASSLAQETQYF,TGTGCCAGCAGCCTGGCGCAAGAGACCCAGTACTTC
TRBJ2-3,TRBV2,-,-,CASSERADTQYF,TGTGCCAGCAGTGAACGGGCAGATACGCAGTATTTT
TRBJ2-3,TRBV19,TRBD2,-,CASSMKPGGRTDTQYF,TGTGCCAGTAGTATGAAGCCGGGAGGCAGGACAGATACGCAGTATTTT
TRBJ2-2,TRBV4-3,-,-,CASSQEGRGAGELFF,TGCGCCAGCAGCCAAGAAGGCAGGGGAGCCGGGGAGCTGTTTTTT
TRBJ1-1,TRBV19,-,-,CASRGGALKLTEAFF,TGTGCCAGTAGGGGCGGGGCCCTTAAACTCACTGAAGCTTTCTTT
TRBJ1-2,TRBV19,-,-,CASNGGPSDGYTF,TGTGCCAGTAACGGGGGACCCTCTGATGGCTACACCTTC
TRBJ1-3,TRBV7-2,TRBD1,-,CASSPRQGGTGNTIYF,TGTGCCAGCAGCCCCCGACAGGGGGGAACTGGAAACACCATATATTTT
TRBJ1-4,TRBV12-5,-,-,CASGLGGFVNEKLFF,TGTGCTAGTGGTTTAGGAGGGTTCGTCAATGAAAAACTGTTTTTT
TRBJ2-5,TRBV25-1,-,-,CASSQGGQETQYF,TGTGCCAGCAGCCAGGGGGGCCAAGAGACCCAGTACTTC
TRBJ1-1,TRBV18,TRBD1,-,CASSPDRTEAFF,TGTGCCAGCTCACCGGACAGGACTGAAGCTTTCTTT
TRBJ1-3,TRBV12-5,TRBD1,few,CASGLGLGTGSTGNTIYF,TGTGCTAGTGGTTTAGGACTAGGGACAGGGAGTACTGGAAACACCATATATTTT
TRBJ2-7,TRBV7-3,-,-,CASSSRTLRGYEQYF,TGTGCCAGCAGCTCACGGACGCTTAGGGGATACGAGCAGTACTTC
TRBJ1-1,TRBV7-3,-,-,CASSLIGGMNTEAFF,TGTGCCAGCAGCTTAATTGGCGGAATGAACACTGAAGCTTTCTTT
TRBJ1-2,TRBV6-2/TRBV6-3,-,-,CASSSDSNYGYTF,TGTGCCAGCAGCTCGGACAGTAACTATGGCTACACCTTC
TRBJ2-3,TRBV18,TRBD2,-,CASSPGTRGSRTDTQYF,TGTGCCAGCTCACCAGGGACTAGAGGGAGTCGCACAGATACGCAGTATTTT
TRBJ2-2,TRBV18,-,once,CASSPGRTGELFF,TGTGCCAGCTCACCAGGGAGGACCGGGGAGCTGTTTTTT
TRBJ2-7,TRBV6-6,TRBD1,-,CASQDRANYEQYF,TGTGCCAGTCAGGACAGGGCGAACTACGAGCAGTACTTC
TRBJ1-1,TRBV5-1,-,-,CASSIGTSNTEAFF,TGCGCCAGCAGCATAGGGACAAGCAACACTGAAGCTTTCTTT
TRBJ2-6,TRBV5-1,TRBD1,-,CASSRQGRQSGANVLTF,TGCGCCAGCAGCAGACAGGGTCGCCAATCTGGGGCCAACGTCCTGACTTTC
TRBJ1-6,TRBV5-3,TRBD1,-,CARSLVGTDYLPPLHF,TGTGCCAGAAGCTTGGTAGGGACAGACTATTTACCCCCCCTCCACTTT